This TCR beta chain derives from a study of T cells in Graves' hyperthyroidism and ophthalmopathy. For the study at large: Peripheral blood was taken when the disease was first diagnosed, before any treatment began.

Across 18 months, stable Graves' hyperthyroidism was marked by no progression to ophthalmopathy. V lost 2 bases and J lost 8, with 12 bases in between. The germline CDR1 and CDR2 sequences are GTSNPN and SVGIG (reference sequence). CDR3 length: 13 amino acids. This clonotype was picked up many times. TCR beta CDR3 regions were amplified from RNA transcripts. The HTBI primer set was used in a first-round RT-PCR of the TCR CDR3. TCRdb itself ran the multiplex PCR reads through MiXCR, one entry per CDR3 protein. The data show 650,000 to 700,000 distinct CDR3 sequences, 15% to 20% seen once. This chain connects TRBV30 to TRBJ1-4, with no clear D. Sequencing was carried out using blood. The TCR originated in a man aged 45-65 years with Graves' hyperthyroidism. The CDR3 is CAWSRQVGEKLFF. CDR3 sequence (DNA): TGTGCCTGGAGTCGTCAGGTTGGAGAAAAACTGTTTTTT.